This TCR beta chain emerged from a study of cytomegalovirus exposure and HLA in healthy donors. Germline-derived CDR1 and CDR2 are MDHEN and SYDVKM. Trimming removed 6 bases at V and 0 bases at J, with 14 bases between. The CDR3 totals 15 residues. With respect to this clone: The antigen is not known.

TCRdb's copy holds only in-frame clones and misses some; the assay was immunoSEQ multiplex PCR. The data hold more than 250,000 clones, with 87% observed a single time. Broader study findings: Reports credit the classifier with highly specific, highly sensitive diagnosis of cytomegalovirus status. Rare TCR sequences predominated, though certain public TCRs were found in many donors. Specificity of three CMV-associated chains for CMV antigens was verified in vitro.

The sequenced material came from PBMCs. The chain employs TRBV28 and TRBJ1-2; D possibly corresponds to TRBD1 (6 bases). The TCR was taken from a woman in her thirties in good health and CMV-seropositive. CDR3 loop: CASSSPGQANYGYTF. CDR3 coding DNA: TGTGCCAGCAGCTCGCCGGGACAAGCTAACTATGGCTACACCTTC.